A selection of T cell receptor beta chains follows, all from one sample in a study of shared clonotypes between healthy human individuals. Sequencing used immunoSEQ multiplex PCR; TCRdb keeps in-frame clones, though not all of them. The profile covers 2 million to 2.5 million clones, with roughly 94% appearing a single time and 0.13% taken by the ten largest. The specimen was naive CD4+ T cells sorted from blood. The source is a man aged 18 to 29 in good health. Both conserved end residues are part of each CDR3. A D gene is named only where the DNA matches it firmly. Size is omitted from some rows. Given values are once, few, many or a class for expanded clones.

d_call	v_call	j_call	clone_size	cdr3_aa	cdr3_nt
-	TRBV7-2	TRBJ2-3	-	CASSFAGSTDTQYF	TGTGCCAGCAGCTTTGCGGGGAGCACAGATACGCAGTATTTT
-	TRBV30	TRBJ1-5	-	CAWSLEGNQPQHF	TGTGCCTGGAGTTTGGAGGGCAATCAGCCCCAGCATTTT
-	TRBV6-1	TRBJ2-3	-	CASAPLAQSTDTQYF	TGTGCCTCAGCACCCCTAGCGCAAAGCACAGATACGCAGTATTTT
-	TRBV2	TRBJ1-5	-	CASTDQRSNQPQHF	TGTGCCAGCACCGATCAACGGAGCAATCAGCCCCAGCATTTT
-	TRBV6-1	TRBJ1-4	-	CASSLNRDREKLFF	TGTGCCAGCAGTCTAAACAGGGATAGGGAAAAACTGTTTTTT
-	TRBV30	TRBJ2-7	-	CASIGGGTYEQYF	TGTGCCTCCATTGGGGGAGGCACCTACGAGCAGTACTTC
-	TRBV10-3	TRBJ1-4	-	CAIRQPNEKLFF	TGTGCCATAAGACAGCCTAATGAAAAACTGTTTTTT
-	TRBV9	TRBJ2-7	-	CASSVGTSYEQYF	TGTGCCAGCAGCGTCGGGACTTCCTACGAGCAGTACTTC
-	TRBV20-1	TRBJ2-5	-	CSAKRGETQYF	TGCAGTGCTAAAAGAGGGGAGACCCAGTACTTC
-	TRBV18	TRBJ2-5	-	CASAAQTQETQYF	TGTGCCAGCGCGGCCCAGACACAAGAGACCCAGTACTTC
-	TRBV27	TRBJ1-4	-	CASSLMPGGEKLFF	TGTGCCAGCAGTTTGATGCCGGGCGGGGAAAAACTGTTTTTT
TRBD2	TRBV9	TRBJ2-5	-	CASSVGLAGETQYF	TGTGCCAGCAGCGTAGGACTAGCGGGGGAGACCCAGTACTTC
-	TRBV6-6	TRBJ1-5	-	CASSSGIRQPQHF	TGTGCCAGCAGCTCAGGGATTAGGCAGCCCCAGCATTTT
-	TRBV7-2	TRBJ1-4	-	CASSLQGPTNEKLFF	TGTGCCAGCAGCCTTCAGGGGCCCACTAATGAAAAACTGTTTTTT
TRBD1	TRBV2	TRBJ1-6	once	CASSSLSGQGNSPLHF	TGTGCCAGCAGTTCCCTTTCGGGACAGGGGAATTCACCCCTCCACTTT
-	TRBV11-3	TRBJ2-3	-	CASSLGGGTDTQYF	TGTGCCAGCAGCCTTGGAGGGGGCACAGATACGCAGTATTTT
-	TRBV6-6	TRBJ2-2	-	CASIQLQGTGELFF	TGTGCCAGCATTCAGCTACAGGGCACCGGGGAGCTGTTTTTT
-	TRBV5-4	TRBJ2-7	once	CASSLVSRRGEQYF	TGTGCCAGCAGCTTAGTTTCTAGACGAGGCGAGCAGTACTTC
-	TRBV19	TRBJ2-2	-	CASSSRLNTGELFF	TGTGCCAGTAGTTCCCGACTAAACACCGGGGAGCTGTTTTTT
-	TRBV6-1	TRBJ1-1	once	CASSERRAEAFF	TGTGCCAGCAGTGAAAGGAGAGCTGAAGCTTTCTTT
-	TRBV6-5	TRBJ2-7	-	CASSPGAYEQYF	TGTGCCAGCAGTCCCGGCGCATACGAGCAGTACTTC
-	TRBV5-1	TRBJ2-6	-	CASSATASGANVLTF	TGCGCCAGCAGCGCGACAGCTTCTGGGGCCAACGTCCTGACTTTC
-	TRBV14	TRBJ2-5	once	CASSQDWTTQYF	TGTGCCAGCAGCCAAGATTGGACAACCCAGTACTTC
-	TRBV10-3	TRBJ2-5	-	CAISKDLHQETQYF	TGTGCCATCAGTAAGGACCTACACCAAGAGACCCAGTACTTC
TRBD1	TRBV10-3	TRBJ1-6	-	CANSQGDNSPLHF	TGTGCCAACTCTCAGGGGGATAATTCACCCCTCCACTTT
-	TRBV4-1	TRBJ2-5	-	CASSRAGVSGPRETQYF	TGCGCCAGCAGCCGGGCGGGCGTCAGCGGTCCAAGAGAGACCCAGTACTTC
-	TRBV6-5	TRBJ1-1	-	CASSYGLPRNTEAFF	TGTGCCAGCAGTTACGGACTCCCCCGGAACACTGAAGCTTTCTTT
-	TRBV7-6	TRBJ1-2	-	CASSTELESRRHGYTF	TGTGCCAGCAGCACGGAGCTTGAATCTCGAAGACATGGCTACACCTTC
-	TRBV5-1	TRBJ2-3	-	CASSLESDTQYF	TGCGCCAGCAGCTTGGAGTCGGATACGCAGTATTTT
TRBD1	TRBV7-9	TRBJ2-5	-	CASSSRTGIEVTQYF	TGTGCCAGCAGCTCCAGGACAGGGATTGAGGTGACCCAGTACTTC
TRBD1	TRBV7-9	TRBJ2-3	-	CAITGTVGDTQYF	TGTGCCATCACCGGGACAGTAGGAGATACGCAGTATTTT
-	TRBV25-1	TRBJ1-1	-	CASKGGPTEAFF	TGTGCCAGCAAAGGGGGTCCCACTGAAGCTTTCTTT
-	TRBV10-1	TRBJ2-7	-	CASMGGASHYEQYF	TGCGCCAGCATGGGGGGGGCCTCCCACTACGAGCAGTACTTC
TRBD1	TRBV5-3	TRBJ1-1	-	CASSRTGSGGTEAFF	TGTGCCAGCAGCAGGACAGGGTCAGGCGGGACTGAAGCTTTCTTT
TRBD1	TRBV28	TRBJ2-5	once	CASSRQGRETQYF	TGTGCCAGCAGTCGACAGGGCCGGGAGACCCAGTACTTC
-	TRBV2	TRBJ2-7	-	CASSERGTVIYEQYF	TGTGCCAGCAGTGAACGGGGGACAGTCATCTACGAGCAGTACTTC
TRBD1	TRBV7-2	TRBJ1-3	-	CASSLFSTGFSGNTIYF	TGTGCCAGCAGCTTATTTTCGACAGGGTTCTCTGGAAACACCATATATTTT